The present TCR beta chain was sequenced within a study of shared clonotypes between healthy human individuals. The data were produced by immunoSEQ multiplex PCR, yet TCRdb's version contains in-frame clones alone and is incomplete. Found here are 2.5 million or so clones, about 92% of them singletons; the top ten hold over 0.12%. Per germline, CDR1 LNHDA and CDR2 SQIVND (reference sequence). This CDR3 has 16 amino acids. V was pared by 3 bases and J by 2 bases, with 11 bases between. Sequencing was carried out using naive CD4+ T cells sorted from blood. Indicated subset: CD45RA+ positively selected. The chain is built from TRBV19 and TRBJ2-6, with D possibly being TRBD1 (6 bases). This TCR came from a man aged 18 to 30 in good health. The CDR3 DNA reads TGTGCCAGTAGTATGGGACACTTGACTGGGGCCAACGTCCTGACTTTC. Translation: CASSMGHLTGANVLTF.